The 16 T cell receptor beta chains listed next were all sequenced from one sample in a study of cytomegalovirus exposure and HLA in healthy donors. 60 Vbeta and 13 Jbeta primers were used in PCR. Libraries were prepared by immunoSEQ multiplex PCR; TCRdb keeps only in-frame clonotypes and omits some of them. The sample carries 130,000 to 150,000 clones, around 76% recorded once. The sample was PBMCs. The receptors were sampled from a male donor in good health and CMV-seronegative.

The chain links TRBV27 to TRBJ2-7, with D perhaps matching TRBD1 (6 bases). V was cut by 5 bases and J by 0 bases, with 14 bases left in between. The CDR3 length is 15 residues. In germline, CDR1 is MNHEY, CDR2 SMNVEV (reference sequence). CDR3 bases: TGTGCCAGCAGTGACACCGACAGGAGCTCCTACGAGCAGTACTTC. Its translation: CASSDTDRSSYEQYF.

The chain employs TRBV30 and TRBJ2-7; 7 bases line up with TRBD1. The CDR3 runs 15 residues. CDR1 and CDR2 (germline): GTSNPN, SVGIG (reference sequence). The V gene end was trimmed by 3 bases and the J gene end by 1 base; junction bases not matched to a gene: 9. CDR3 bases: TGTGCCTGGAGACGGGCTGGGGGACAGTCCTACGAGCAGTACTTC. This translates into CAWRRAGGQSYEQYF.

The rearrangement links TRBV14 to TRBJ1-2; D is uncertain. V was clipped by 2 bases and J by 5 bases, with 15 bases between them. Germline CDR1 and CDR2: SGHDN and FVKESK. The CDR3 sequence is 15 residues long. For the CDR3, the DNA is TGTGCCAGCAGCCAATTTACGGGTCAGCGTTATGGCTACACCTTC. Translating it yields CASSQFTGQRYGYTF.

The V gene is TRBV6-6, the J gene TRBJ2-5; a possible D gene is TRBD2 (5 bases). Matching the DNA end better, TRBJ2-7 makes the J call doubtful. CDR3 length: 15 residues. The germline CDR1 and CDR2 sequences are MNHNY and SVGAGI (reference sequence). This CDR3 reads CASTSPETTVYEQYF. For the CDR3, the DNA is TGTGCCAGCACCTCTCCCGAGACTACTGTCTACGAGCAGTACTTC.

The rearrangement links TRBV7-6 to TRBJ1-5, with D hard to call. Per the germline V gene, CDR1 is SGHVS and CDR2 is FNYEAQ. The CDR3 spans 13 residues. Trimming removed 3 bases from V and 7 bases from J, with 10 bases in between. CDR3 nucleotide sequence: TGTGCCAGCAGCTTCGGGGTGGGCCAGCCCCAGCATTTT. Its protein product is CASSFGVGQPQHF.

The V and J genes are TRBV6-5 and TRBJ2-7; D remains unclear. Between the trimmed V and J ends, which lost 3 bases and 5 bases, there was a span of 11 bases. Germline CDR1 MNHEY, CDR2 SVGAGI. The CDR3 covers 13 residues. The CDR3 here is CASSYNGFDEQYF. The DNA of the CDR3 is TGTGCCAGCAGTTATAACGGGTTCGACGAGCAGTACTTC.

V and J are TRBV4-1 and TRBJ2-5; maybe TRBD2 (6 bases). The CDR3 consists of 16 residues. Trimming pared 0 bases from V and 1 base from J, leaving 12 bases between. Germline assignment: CDR1 MGHRA and CDR2 YSYEKL. The CDR3 sequence: CASSQDLGGTQETQYF. For the CDR3, the DNA is TGCGCCAGCAGCCAAGATCTAGGCGGGACCCAAGAGACCCAGTACTTC.

The chain recombines TRBV6-5 with TRBJ1-5, with D hard to call. Per germline, CDR1 MNHEY and CDR2 SVGAGI. V lost 2 bases to trimming and J lost 1 base, with 9 bases between them. The CDR3 extends over 15 amino acids. CDR3 protein: CASSYDGGSNQPQHF. CDR3 coding DNA: TGTGCCAGCAGTTACGATGGAGGGAGCAATCAGCCCCAGCATTTT.

The chain is built from TRBV5-5 and TRBJ2-2; 8 nucleotides align to TRBD1. Germline CDR1 SGHKS, CDR2 YYEKEE (reference sequence). V shed 4 bases and J 2 bases; nucleotides not matched to a gene: 7. The CDR3 length is 16 residues. CDR3: CASSPEGQVNTGELFF. CDR3 coding DNA: TGTGCCAGCAGCCCGGAGGGACAGGTCAACACCGGGGAGCTGTTTTTT.

J is TRBJ2-1 and V is TRBV27; 8 bases map to TRBD2. This CDR3 region has 16 residues. V gave up 3 bases and J gave up 5 bases; unmatched junction bases: 9. Germline CDR1 reads MNHEY; CDR2 reads SMNVEV (reference sequence). The CDR3 sequence: CASSFALAVIHNEQFF. In DNA form, the CDR3 reads TGTGCCAGCAGTTTCGCACTAGCGGTGATACACAATGAGCAGTTCTTC.

The chain carries TRBV6-6 and TRBJ2-7; 13 positions match TRBD2. Germline assignment: CDR1 MNHNY and CDR2 SVGAGI (reference sequence). The CDR3 runs 14 residues. With V trimmed by 6 bases and J by 4 bases, 3 bases remained unmatched. DNA for the CDR3: TGTGCCAGCAGACGACTAGCGGGAGGATACGAGCAGTACTTC. This sequence encodes CASRRLAGGYEQYF.

The rearrangement uses TRBV4-1 and TRBJ2-2; 9 nucleotides match TRBD2. J gave up 3 bases and V 3 bases, and 11 bases lay outside the gene matches. This CDR3 comprises 18 residues. Germline V CDR1 and CDR2: MGHRA, YSYEKL. The CDR3, as DNA: TGCGCCAGCAGCCAGAAGGAGCTAGCGGGGAGTGACACCGGGGAGCTGTTTTTT. It translates to CASSQKELAGSDTGELFF.

The chain carries TRBV6-5 and TRBJ2-2; D may be TRBD1 (5 bases). The V and J ends lost 6 bases and 8 bases respectively, with 13 bases between them. This CDR3 spans 13 amino acids. CDR1 is MNHEY and CDR2 is SVGAGI in the germline V gene. CDR3 sequence reads: CASSTRAGGELFF. CDR3 bases: TGTGCCAGCAGCACCAGGGCTGGGGGGGAGCTGTTTTTT.

This sequence joins TRBV5-1 and TRBJ1-4, with D tentatively TRBD1 (5 bases). CDR1 is SGHRS, CDR2 YFSETQ, per germline. The CDR3 runs to 15 residues. Between the trimmed V and J ends, which lost 4 bases and 8 bases, there was a span of 18 bases. DNA for the CDR3: TGCGCCAGCAGCGAATTAACAGGTCTTGGAGAAAAACTGTTTTTT. It is translated as CASSELTGLGEKLFF.

The chain has TRBV30 and TRBJ2-1; D perhaps matches TRBD2 (6 bases). The CDR3 consists of 17 residues. Germline V CDR1 and CDR2: GTSNPN, SVGIG (reference sequence). Trimming took off 4 bases at V and 0 bases at J, with 19 bases between the two ends. CDR3 residues: CAWTYGSGALSYNEQFF. The CDR3 DNA follows: TGTGCCTGGACATATGGTAGCGGTGCCCTCTCCTACAATGAGCAGTTCTTC.

This clone was found a few times. V gene TRBV7-2 combines with J gene TRBJ2-1; 11 nucleotides line up with TRBD2. CDR1 is SGHTA and CDR2 is FQGNSA in the germline V gene. The CDR3 has 17 amino acids. V was pared by 6 bases and J by 2 bases, with 9 bases of the junction left unmatched. The CDR3 region is CASRPISGGVTYNEQFF. The CDR3 coding sequence is TGTGCCAGCAGACCAATTAGCGGGGGGGTCACCTACAATGAGCAGTTCTTC.